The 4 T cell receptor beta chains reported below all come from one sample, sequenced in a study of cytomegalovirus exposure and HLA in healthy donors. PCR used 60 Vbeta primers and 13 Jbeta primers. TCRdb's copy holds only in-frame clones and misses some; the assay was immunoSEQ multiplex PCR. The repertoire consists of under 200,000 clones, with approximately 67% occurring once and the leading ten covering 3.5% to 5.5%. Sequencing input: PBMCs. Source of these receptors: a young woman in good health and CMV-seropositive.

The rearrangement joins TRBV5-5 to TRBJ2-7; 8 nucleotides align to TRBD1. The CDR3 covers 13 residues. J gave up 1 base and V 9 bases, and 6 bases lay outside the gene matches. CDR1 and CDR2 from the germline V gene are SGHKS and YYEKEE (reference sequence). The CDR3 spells CATTGGSSYEQYF. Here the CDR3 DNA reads TGTGCCACTACAGGGGGGTCATCCTACGAGCAGTACTTC.

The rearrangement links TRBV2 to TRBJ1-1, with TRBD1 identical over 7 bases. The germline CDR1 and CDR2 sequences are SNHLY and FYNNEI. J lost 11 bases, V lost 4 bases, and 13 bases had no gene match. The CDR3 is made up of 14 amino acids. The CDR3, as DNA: TGTGCCAGCAGTGGGGAGAACGTAGGGACAGCTGCTTTCTTT. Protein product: CASSGENVGTAAFF.

Here the CDR3 DNA reads TGTGCCTGGAGGGATACGGGAGGCAACACTGAAGCTTTCTTT. It encodes CAWRDTGGNTEAFF. V is TRBV30 and J is TRBJ1-1; D remains ambiguous. V was trimmed by 3 bases and J by 2 bases, leaving 13 bases between them. Germline-derived CDR1 and CDR2 are GTSNPN and SVGIG (reference sequence). This CDR3 has 14 amino acids.

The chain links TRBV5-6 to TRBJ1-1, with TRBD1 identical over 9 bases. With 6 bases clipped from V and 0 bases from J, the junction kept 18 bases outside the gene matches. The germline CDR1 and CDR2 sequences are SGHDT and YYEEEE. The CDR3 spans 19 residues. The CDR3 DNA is TGTGCCAGCACCACTCTGTTCGTCCCGGGACAGGGAGTGAACACTGAAGCTTTCTTT. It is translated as CASTTLFVPGQGVNTEAFF.